This TCR beta chain was identified in a study of blood T cell repertoires in COVID-19. Background on the study: Some COVID-19 samples were acute and others convalescent; all came from the United States, Italy and Spain.

V dropped 3 bases and J dropped 1 base, with 20 bases sitting between them. The germline gives CDR1 SGDLS, CDR2 YYNGEE. This CDR3 has 17 amino acids. In the original workflow: Amplification from reference gene primers served as the basis for estimated nucleated cell counts. The data were produced by immunoSEQ multiplex PCR, yet TCRdb's version contains in-frame clones alone and is incomplete. Clone size and V and J calls were adopted from that table, with D and trimming inferred from the DNA. The sample carries about 360,000 clones, 65% to 90% recorded once. The sequenced sample was peripheral blood. The TCR was taken from a woman aged 60 to 75 with COVID-19, enrolled during active disease. V and J are TRBV9 and TRBJ2-7, with D possibly TRBD2 on 5 matching bases. This CDR3 reads CASSGHHGLQLSYEQYF. The DNA for the CDR3 is TGTGCCAGCAGCGGGCACCATGGACTGCAGCTTTCCTACGAGCAGTACTTC.